This T cell receptor beta chain is drawn from a study of cytomegalovirus exposure and HLA in healthy donors. General study points: Sequencing depth across donors, presence/absence analyses assumed, was roughly uniform.

To note about this clone: Its antigen is currently unknown.

The PCR made use of 60 Vbeta and 13 Jbeta primers. Data came from immunoSEQ multiplex PCR; TCRdb stores just in-frame clones and leaves some out. The table lists roughly 140,000 clones, roughly 84% of them singletons, with about 2.4% in the top ten. Germline V lookup: CDR1 SGDLS, CDR2 YYNGEE. V lost 0 bases, J lost 5 bases, and 18 bases lay in between. The CDR3 has 17 amino acids. This chain links TRBV9 with TRBJ2-4; a possible D gene is TRBD2 (5 bases). The clonotype comes from a young woman in good health and CMV-seronegative. The specimen was PBMCs. The chain's CDR3 is CASSVGGGSVSQNIQYF. The CDR3 bases are TGTGCCAGCAGCGTAGGAGGTGGTAGCGTTTCCCAAAACATTCAGTACTTC.